Each of the 17 T cell receptor beta chains below was sequenced from the same sample in a study of cytomegalovirus exposure and HLA in healthy donors. Sequencing used immunoSEQ multiplex PCR; TCRdb keeps in-frame clones, though not all of them. The sample has approximately 230,000 clones; 87% are singletons. The sequenced sample was PBMCs. The receptors derive from a man aged 18-30 years in good health and CMV-seropositive.

The gene calls are TRBV5-1 and TRBJ2-1; D not resolved. CDR3 length equals 15 residues. Germline V CDR1 and CDR2: SGHRS, YFSETQ. V lost 0 bases and J lost 7, with 14 bases in between. CDR3 region: CASSLGQAPLNEQFF. The CDR3 DNA reads as TGCGCCAGCAGCTTGGGGCAGGCCCCCTTAAATGAGCAGTTCTTC.

The chain links TRBV20-1 to TRBJ2-1; D gene unclear. V was cut by 4 bases and J by 5 bases, with 3 bases left in between. The CDR3 extends over 10 amino acids. Germline CDR1 is DFQATT and CDR2 is SNEGSKA (reference sequence). Here the CDR3 DNA reads TGCAGTGCTACCGACAATGAGCAGTTCTTC. This codes for CSATDNEQFF.

This clone was detected once. V is TRBV5-1 and J is TRBJ2-3; maybe TRBD1 (5 bases). V gave up 4 bases and J gave up 4 bases, with 13 bases separating them. CDR1 and CDR2 (germline): SGHRS, YFSETQ. This CDR3 is 14 amino acids long. In DNA form, the CDR3 reads TGCGCCAGCAGCCCCGGACAAGGACCAGATACGCAGTATTTT. Translating gives CASSPGQGPDTQYF.

As to this clone: Since a much larger clone is just one base distant, this may be a read error. This chain uses TRBV5-1 with TRBJ1-1; tentatively, D is TRBD1 (6 bases). Trimming took off 0 bases at V and 0 bases at J, with 6 bases between the two ends. Germline values: CDR1 SGHRS, CDR2 YFSETQ. The CDR3 is 14 residues long. CDR3 sequence: CASSLGQVNTEAFF. CDR3 DNA: TGCGCCAGCAGCTTGGGACAGGTGAACACTGAAGCTTTCTTT.

The rearrangement joins TRBV6-1 to TRBJ1-5, with a weak D call TRBD1 (6 bases). The CDR3 runs to 14 residues. CDR1 and CDR2 from the germline V gene are MNHNS and SASEGT. With 3 bases removed from V and 7 bases from J, the gap between germline ends came to 13 bases. DNA for the CDR3: TGTGCCAGCAGTGATCCAGGGGCGAGACAGCCCCAGCATTTT. Translated, it gives CASSDPGARQPQHF.

The V call is TRBV28, the J call TRBJ1-2; D possibly corresponds to TRBD1 (6 bases). The germline V gene has CDR1 MDHEN and CDR2 SYDVKM. This CDR3 contains 14 residues. V lost 5 bases, J lost 4 bases, and 14 bases lay in between. CDR3 region: CASSPNARGYGYTF. The CDR3 DNA sequence: TGTGCCAGCAGTCCCAATGCCAGGGGCTATGGCTACACCTTC.

This chain uses TRBV15 with TRBJ1-3; D unresolved. Trimming stripped 0 bases from V and 4 bases from J, with 22 bases between. The CDR3 totals 19 residues. Per germline, CDR1 LNHNV and CDR2 YYDKDF (reference sequence). CDR3 in amino acids: CATSRDNPSRGRAGNTIYF. As DNA, the CDR3 is TGTGCCACCAGCAGAGATAACCCATCCCGAGGGAGGGCCGGAAACACCATATATTTT.

The V and J genes are TRBV29-1 and TRBJ2-4; 9 nucleotides agree with TRBD1. V trimming: 6 bases; J trimming: 12 bases; junction bases outside the gene matches: 12. Germline CDR1 is SQVTM and CDR2 is ANQGSEA. CDR3 length equals 13 residues. This CDR3 is CSVESRDRENQYF. DNA of the CDR3: TGCAGCGTAGAGTCCCGGGACAGGGAAAATCAGTACTTC.

This clone was seen only once. The chain carries TRBV27 and TRBJ1-2, with TRBD1 as a possible D gene (6 bases). The CDR3 consists of 14 residues. V shed 5 bases and J shed 4 bases, with 14 bases lying between them. CDR1 and CDR2 (germline): MNHEY, SMNVEV (reference sequence). In nucleotides, the CDR3 is TGTGCCAGCAGTGGGAGCGGACAGACCTATGGCTACACCTTC. Translation: CASSGSGQTYGYTF.

The rearrangement joins TRBV18 to TRBJ2-3, with TRBD2 matching over 8 bases. The CDR3 is made up of 15 amino acids. CDR1 is KGHSH, CDR2 LQKENI, per germline. The junction had 4 bases not matched to a gene; V was cut back by 2 bases and J by 3 bases. CDR3 region: CASSPRTSPTDTQYF. CDR3 nucleotide sequence: TGTGCCAGCTCACCAAGGACTAGCCCAACAGATACGCAGTATTTT. Based on the CDR3 plus reference TRBV18 and TRBJ2-3, the full variable domain is NAGVMQNPRHLVRRRGQEARLRCSPMKGHSHVYWYRQLPEEGLKFMVYLQKENIIDESGMPKERFSAEFPKEGPSILRIQQVVRGDSAAYFCASSPRTSPTDTQYFGPGTRLTVL.

This chain uses TRBV29-1 with TRBJ1-3, with a tentative D call TRBD1 (5 bases). V was cut by 4 bases and J by 0 bases, with 7 bases left in between. From germline, CDR1 is SQVTM and CDR2 ANQGSEA. The CDR3 runs to 13 residues. CDR3 residues: CSVGQGSGNTIYF. CDR3 sequence (DNA): TGCAGCGTTGGGCAGGGCTCTGGAAACACCATATATTTT.

The chain has TRBV2 and TRBJ1-2, with a possible D match to TRBD1 (6 bases). CDR3 length: 15 residues. Trimming shortened V by 6 bases and J by 3 bases, and 17 bases separated the two germline ends. The V gene's germline CDR1 is SNHLY and CDR2 FYNNEI. The CDR3 region is CASRGAGTRYYGYTF. Written as DNA, the CDR3 is TGTGCCAGCAGGGGAGCCGGGACAAGGTACTATGGCTACACCTTC.

This rearrangement joins TRBV6-6 to TRBJ1-5; no reliable D call. The germline V gene has CDR1 MNHNY and CDR2 SVGAGI (reference sequence). V was clipped by 5 bases and J by 6 bases, with 14 bases between them. The CDR3 has 14 residues. The CDR3 sequence is CASSTGPFGQPQHF. DNA for the CDR3: TGTGCCAGCAGTACCGGACCTTTCGGTCAGCCCCAGCATTTT.

The chain carries TRBV5-6 and TRBJ2-1, with D tentatively TRBD2 (5 bases). Trimming pared 1 base from V and 4 bases from J, leaving 12 bases between. Germline-derived CDR1 and CDR2 are SGHDT and YYEEEE. The CDR3 loop spans 15 amino acids. CDR3 bases: TGTGCCAGCAGCTTGAAACTAGGAGGATACAATGAGCAGTTCTTC. Protein product: CASSLKLGGYNEQFF. Looking up the rest from reference TRBV5-6 and TRBJ2-1 gives the full variable domain: DAGVTQSPTHLIKTRGQQVTLRCSPKSGHDTVSWYQQALGQGPQFIFQYYEEEERQRGNFPDRFSGHQFPNYSSELNVNALLLGDSALYLCASSLKLGGYNEQFFGPGTRLTVL.

This sequence joins TRBV4-1 and TRBJ2-7, with D perhaps TRBD2 (6 bases). Trimming removed 0 bases from V and 3 bases from J, with 9 bases in between. This CDR3 has 14 residues. CDR1 is MGHRA, CDR2 YSYEKL, per germline. CDR3 region: CASSQERTIYEQYF. The CDR3 DNA sequence: TGCGCCAGCAGCCAAGAACGGACTATCTACGAGCAGTACTTC.

This chain joins TRBV4-1 and TRBJ1-5; D unresolved. The length of the CDR3 is 13 residues. Per the germline V gene, CDR1 is MGHRA and CDR2 is YSYEKL. With 1 base removed from V and 7 bases from J, the gap between germline ends came to 8 bases. CDR3 nucleotides: TGCGCCAGCAGCCAAGGCGTAGGGCAGCCCCAGCATTTT. Protein: CASSQGVGQPQHF.

J is TRBJ2-2 and V is TRBV11-2, with D uncertain. V lost 5 bases and J 1 base, leaving 14 bases between the germline ends. The CDR3 contains 16 residues. The germline gives CDR1 SGHAT, CDR2 FQNNGV. Here the CDR3 reads CASSPRTNLNTGELFF. DNA for the CDR3: TGTGCCAGCAGCCCGCGGACGAATTTGAACACCGGGGAGCTGTTTTTT.